This T cell receptor beta chain was retrieved from a study of breast tumors, draining lymph nodes, adjacent tissues. Study conclusions and caveats: Luminal-like breast cancer showed significantly higher tumor–nontumor repertoire similarity than basal-like. Tumor T cell lymph node origin was a supported hypothesis, not proven. Compared with lymph nodes, tumors were less diverse; compared with nontumor tissue, more.

TCRdb processed the multiplex PCR reads anew with MiXCR; each CDR3 protein has one entry. The repertoire holds over 130,000 distinct CDR3 sequences, about 31% seen once, with roughly 2.2% in the top ten. Breast cancer patients provided tissue from their axillary draining lymph nodes. In its sample, this clonotype was seen many times. Its antigen is not identified. The germline gives CDR1 KGHDR, CDR2 SFDVKD. V lost 5 bases and J 5 bases, leaving 11 bases between the germline ends. CDR3 size: 13 residues. The chain recombines TRBV24-1 with TRBJ1-2; D uncertain. Sequenced sample: axillary lymph node tissue. The TCR was taken from a female donor with breast cancer. Some clones in this sample may be carry-over from other donors' samples. CDR3 region: CATSAQSWYGYTF. DNA for the CDR3: TGTGCCACCAGTGCCCAATCGTGGTATGGCTACACCTTC.